What follows describes a single TCR beta chain. The entry originates in a study of cytomegalovirus exposure and HLA in healthy donors. Researchers ran the PCR with 60 Vbeta and 13 Jbeta primers. In the original analysis: Later reanalysis found 80 million or so unique TCR beta chains, around 9.9 million of them shared. Produced via immunoSEQ multiplex PCR; TCRdb's table is partial and in-frame only. The D gene and trimming were derived from the DNA, and the V and J assignments and clone size from that table. The sample lists more than 130,000 clones, 80% occurring once. The CDR3 length is 13 residues. CDR1 is MNHNS and CDR2 is SASEGT in the germline V gene.

The receptor comes from a male donor in good health and CMV-seronegative. Sequencing input: PBMCs. V and J are TRBV6-1 and TRBJ2-5, with a possible D match to TRBD2 (6 bases). The J call may be incorrect, as the DNA end agrees better with TRBJ2-7. CDR3 residues: CASREGRDYEQYF. Written as DNA, the CDR3 is TGTGCCAGCAGGGAGGGCAGAGACTACGAGCAGTACTTC.